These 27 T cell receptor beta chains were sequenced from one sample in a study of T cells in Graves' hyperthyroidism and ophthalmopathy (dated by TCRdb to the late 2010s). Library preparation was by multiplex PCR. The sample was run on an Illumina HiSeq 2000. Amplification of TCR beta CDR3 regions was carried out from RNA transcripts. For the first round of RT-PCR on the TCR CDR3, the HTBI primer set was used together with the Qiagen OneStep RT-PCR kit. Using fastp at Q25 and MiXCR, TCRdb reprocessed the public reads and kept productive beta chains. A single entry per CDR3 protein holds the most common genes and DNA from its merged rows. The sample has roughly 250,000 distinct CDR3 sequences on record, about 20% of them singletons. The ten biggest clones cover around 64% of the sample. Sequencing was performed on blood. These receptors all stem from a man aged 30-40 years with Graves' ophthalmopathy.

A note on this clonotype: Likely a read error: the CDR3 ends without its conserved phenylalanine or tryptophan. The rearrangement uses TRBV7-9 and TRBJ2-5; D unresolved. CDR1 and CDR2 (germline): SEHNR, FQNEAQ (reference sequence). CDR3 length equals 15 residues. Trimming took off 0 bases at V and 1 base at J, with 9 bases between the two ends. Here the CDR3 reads CASSLALRIQETQYS. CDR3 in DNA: TGTGCCAGCAGCTTAGCGCTACGCATCCAAGAGACCCAGTACTCC.

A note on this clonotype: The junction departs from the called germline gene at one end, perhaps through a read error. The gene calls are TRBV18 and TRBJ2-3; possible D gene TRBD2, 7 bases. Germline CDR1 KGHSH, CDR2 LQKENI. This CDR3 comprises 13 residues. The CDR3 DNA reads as TGTACCAGCTCACCCCCCGGGGGGCATACGCAGTATTTT. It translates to CTSSPPGGHTQYF.

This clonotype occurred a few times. As DNA, the CDR3 is TGTGCCAACCGGGACAGGGACCCTTATAGCAATCAGCCCCAGCATTTT. It is translated as CANRDRDPYSNQPQHF. The chain combines TRBV7-2 with TRBJ1-5; 9 bases align to TRBD1. Per the germline V gene, CDR1 is SGHTA and CDR2 is FQGNSA. V lost 10 bases, J lost 0 bases, and 10 bases stayed unmatched. The CDR3 has 16 amino acids.

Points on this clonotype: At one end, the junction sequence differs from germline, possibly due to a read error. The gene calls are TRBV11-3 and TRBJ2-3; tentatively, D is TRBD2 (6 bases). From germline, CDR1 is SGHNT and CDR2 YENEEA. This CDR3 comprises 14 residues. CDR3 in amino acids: CASTSGTSTDMQYF. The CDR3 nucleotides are TGTGCCAGCACCAGCGGAACTAGCACAGATATGCAGTATTTT.

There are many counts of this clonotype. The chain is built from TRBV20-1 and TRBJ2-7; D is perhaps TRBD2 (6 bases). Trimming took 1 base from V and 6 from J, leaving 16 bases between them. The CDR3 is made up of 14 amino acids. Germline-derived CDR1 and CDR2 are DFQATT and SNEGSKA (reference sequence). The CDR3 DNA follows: TGCAGTGCTAGAGCCAGCGGGTATCTCTCCGAGCAGTACTTC. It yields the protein CSARASGYLSEQYF.

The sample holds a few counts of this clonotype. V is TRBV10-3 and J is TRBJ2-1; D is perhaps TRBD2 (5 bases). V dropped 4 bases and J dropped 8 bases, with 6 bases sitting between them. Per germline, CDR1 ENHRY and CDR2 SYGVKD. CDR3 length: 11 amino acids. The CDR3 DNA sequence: TGTGCCATCAGTGCGGAGGATGAGCAGTTCTTC. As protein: CAISAEDEQFF.

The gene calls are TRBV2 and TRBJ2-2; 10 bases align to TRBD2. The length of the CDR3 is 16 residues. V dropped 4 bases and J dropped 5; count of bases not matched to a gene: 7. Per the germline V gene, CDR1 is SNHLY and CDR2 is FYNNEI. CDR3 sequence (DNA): TGTGCCAGCAGTGGTTTGGTAGCGGGAGGAACCGGGGAGCTGTTTTTT. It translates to CASSGLVAGGTGELFF.

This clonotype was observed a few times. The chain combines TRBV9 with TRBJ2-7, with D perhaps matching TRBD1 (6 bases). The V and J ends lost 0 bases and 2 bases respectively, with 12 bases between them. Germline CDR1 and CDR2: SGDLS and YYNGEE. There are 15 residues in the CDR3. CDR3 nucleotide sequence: TGTGCCAGCAGCGTAGGTGGGACATCCACCTACGAGCAGTACTTC. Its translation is CASSVGGTSTYEQYF.

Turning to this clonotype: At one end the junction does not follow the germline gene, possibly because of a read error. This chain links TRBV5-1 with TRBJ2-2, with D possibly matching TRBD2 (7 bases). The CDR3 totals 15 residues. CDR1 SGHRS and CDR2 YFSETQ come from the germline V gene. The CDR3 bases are TGTGCCAGCAGCTTAAGGGAGGGGGACACCGGGGAGCTGTTTTTT. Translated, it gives CASSLREGDTGELFF.

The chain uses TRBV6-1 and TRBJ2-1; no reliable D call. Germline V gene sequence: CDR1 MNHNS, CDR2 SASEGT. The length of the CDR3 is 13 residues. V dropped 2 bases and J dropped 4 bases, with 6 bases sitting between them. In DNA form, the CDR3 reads TGTGCCAGCAGTGAATGGGGATACAATGAGCAGTTCTTC. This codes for CASSEWGYNEQFF.

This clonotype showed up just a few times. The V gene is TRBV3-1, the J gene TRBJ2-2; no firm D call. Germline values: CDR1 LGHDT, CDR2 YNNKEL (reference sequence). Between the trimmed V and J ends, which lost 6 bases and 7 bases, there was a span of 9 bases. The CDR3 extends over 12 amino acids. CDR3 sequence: CASSLRVGELFF. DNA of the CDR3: TGTGCCAGCAGTCTGAGAGTCGGGGAGCTGTTTTTT.

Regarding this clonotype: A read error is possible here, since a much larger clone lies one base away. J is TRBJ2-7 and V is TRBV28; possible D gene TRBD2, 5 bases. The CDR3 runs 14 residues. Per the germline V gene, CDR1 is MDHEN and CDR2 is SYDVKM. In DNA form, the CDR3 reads TGTGCCAGCAGTTTACGGAGAGGGCCGTACGGGCAGTACTTC. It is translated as CASSLRRGPYGQYF.

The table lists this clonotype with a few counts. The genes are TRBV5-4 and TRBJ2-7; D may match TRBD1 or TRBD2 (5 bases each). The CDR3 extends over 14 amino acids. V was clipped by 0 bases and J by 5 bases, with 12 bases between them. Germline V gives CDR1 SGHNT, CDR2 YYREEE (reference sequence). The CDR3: CASSLGSGANEQYF. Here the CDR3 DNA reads TGTGCCAGCAGCTTGGGATCCGGGGCCAACGAGCAGTACTTC.

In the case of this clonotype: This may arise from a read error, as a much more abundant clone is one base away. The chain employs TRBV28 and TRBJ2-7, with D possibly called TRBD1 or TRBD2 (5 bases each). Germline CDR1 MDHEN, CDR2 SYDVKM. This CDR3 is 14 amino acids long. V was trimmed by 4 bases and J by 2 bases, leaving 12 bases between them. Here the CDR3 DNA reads TGTGCCAGCAGTTCGGGACGGGGAACCTACGAGCAGTACTTC. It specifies CASSSGRGTYEQYF.

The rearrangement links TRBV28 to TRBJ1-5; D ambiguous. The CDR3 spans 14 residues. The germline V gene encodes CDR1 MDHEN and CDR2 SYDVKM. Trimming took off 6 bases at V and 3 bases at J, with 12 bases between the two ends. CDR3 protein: CASRGYGLNQPQHF. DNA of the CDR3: TGTGCCAGCAGGGGTTACGGTCTCAATCAGCCCCAGCATTTT.

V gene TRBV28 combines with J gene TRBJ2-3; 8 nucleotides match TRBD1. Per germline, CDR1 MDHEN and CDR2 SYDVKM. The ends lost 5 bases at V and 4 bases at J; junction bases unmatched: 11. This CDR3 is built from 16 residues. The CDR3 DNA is TGTGCCAGCAGTGTATTCGGAGGACAGGGCCCAGATACGCAGTATTTT. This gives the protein CASSVFGGQGPDTQYF.

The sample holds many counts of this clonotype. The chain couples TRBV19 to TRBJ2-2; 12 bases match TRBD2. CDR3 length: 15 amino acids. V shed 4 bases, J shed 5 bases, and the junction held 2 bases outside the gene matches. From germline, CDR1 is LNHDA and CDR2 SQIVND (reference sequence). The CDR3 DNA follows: TGTGCCAGTAGTAAGACTAGCGGGAGTACCGGGGAGCTGTTTTTT. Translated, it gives CASSKTSGSTGELFF.

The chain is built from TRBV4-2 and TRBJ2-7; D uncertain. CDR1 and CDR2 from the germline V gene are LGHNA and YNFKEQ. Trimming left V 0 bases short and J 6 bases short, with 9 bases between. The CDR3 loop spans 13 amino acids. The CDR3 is CASSQDFSREQYF. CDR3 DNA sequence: TGTGCCAGCAGCCAAGATTTCAGCCGCGAGCAGTACTTC.

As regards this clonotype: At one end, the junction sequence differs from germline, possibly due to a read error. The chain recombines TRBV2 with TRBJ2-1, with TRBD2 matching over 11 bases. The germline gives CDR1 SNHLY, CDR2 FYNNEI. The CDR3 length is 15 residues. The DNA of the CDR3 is TGTGCCAGCAGGGCTACTAGCGGGAGTTTAAATGAGCGGTTCTTC. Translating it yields CASRATSGSLNERFF.

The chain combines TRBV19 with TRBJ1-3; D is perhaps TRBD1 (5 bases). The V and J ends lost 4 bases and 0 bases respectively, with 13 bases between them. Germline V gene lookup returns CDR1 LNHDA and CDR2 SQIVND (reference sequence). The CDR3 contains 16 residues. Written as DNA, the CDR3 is TGTGCCAGTAGTACCTCAGCGGGGGGCTCTGGAAACACCATATATTTT. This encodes CASSTSAGGSGNTIYF.

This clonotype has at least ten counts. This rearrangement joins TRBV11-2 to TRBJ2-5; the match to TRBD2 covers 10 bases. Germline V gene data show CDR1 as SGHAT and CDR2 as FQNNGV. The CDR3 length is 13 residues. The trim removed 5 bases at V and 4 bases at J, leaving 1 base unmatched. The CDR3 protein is CASSRLAGETQYF. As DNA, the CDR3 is TGTGCCAGCAGCAGACTAGCGGGAGAGACCCAGTACTTC.

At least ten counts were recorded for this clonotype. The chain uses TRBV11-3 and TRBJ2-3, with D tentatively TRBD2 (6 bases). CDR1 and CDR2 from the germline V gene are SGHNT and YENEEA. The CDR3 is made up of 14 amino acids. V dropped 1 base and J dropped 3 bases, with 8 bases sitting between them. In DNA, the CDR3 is TGTGCCAGCAGCTTAGTAGCGGAGACAGATACGCAGTATTTT. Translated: CASSLVAETDTQYF.

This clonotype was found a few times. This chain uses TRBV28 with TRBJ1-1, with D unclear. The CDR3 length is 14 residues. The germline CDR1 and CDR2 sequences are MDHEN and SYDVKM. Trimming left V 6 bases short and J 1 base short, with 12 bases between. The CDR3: CASRAPDSNTEAFF. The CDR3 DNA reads TGTGCCAGCAGGGCCCCGGACTCGAACACTGAAGCTTTCTTT.

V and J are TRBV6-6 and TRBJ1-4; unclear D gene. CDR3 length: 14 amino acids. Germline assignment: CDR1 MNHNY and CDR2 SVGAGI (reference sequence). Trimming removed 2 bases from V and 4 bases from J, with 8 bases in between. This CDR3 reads CASSYRSFNEKLFF. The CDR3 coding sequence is TGTGCCAGCAGTTACAGGTCCTTTAATGAAAAACTGTTTTTT.

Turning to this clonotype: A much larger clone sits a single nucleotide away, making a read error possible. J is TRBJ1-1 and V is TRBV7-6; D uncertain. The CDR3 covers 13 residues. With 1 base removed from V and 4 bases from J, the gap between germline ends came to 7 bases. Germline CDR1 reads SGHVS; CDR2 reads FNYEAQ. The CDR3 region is CASSLGEGTEAFF. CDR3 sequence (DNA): TGTGCCAGCAGCTTAGGGGAGGGCACTGAAGCTTTCTTT.

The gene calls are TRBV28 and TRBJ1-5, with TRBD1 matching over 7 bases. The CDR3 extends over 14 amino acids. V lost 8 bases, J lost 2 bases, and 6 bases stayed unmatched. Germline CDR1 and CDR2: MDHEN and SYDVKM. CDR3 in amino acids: CASQTGVRNQPQHF. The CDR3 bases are TGTGCCAGCCAAACAGGGGTTCGCAATCAGCCCCAGCATTTT.

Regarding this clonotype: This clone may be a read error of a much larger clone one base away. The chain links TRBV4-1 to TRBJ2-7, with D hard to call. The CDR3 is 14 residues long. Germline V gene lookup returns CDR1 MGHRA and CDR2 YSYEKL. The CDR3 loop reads CASRQEAEFGEQYF. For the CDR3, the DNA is TGCGCCAGCAGGCAAGAAGCAGAGTTTGGGGAGCAGTACTTC.